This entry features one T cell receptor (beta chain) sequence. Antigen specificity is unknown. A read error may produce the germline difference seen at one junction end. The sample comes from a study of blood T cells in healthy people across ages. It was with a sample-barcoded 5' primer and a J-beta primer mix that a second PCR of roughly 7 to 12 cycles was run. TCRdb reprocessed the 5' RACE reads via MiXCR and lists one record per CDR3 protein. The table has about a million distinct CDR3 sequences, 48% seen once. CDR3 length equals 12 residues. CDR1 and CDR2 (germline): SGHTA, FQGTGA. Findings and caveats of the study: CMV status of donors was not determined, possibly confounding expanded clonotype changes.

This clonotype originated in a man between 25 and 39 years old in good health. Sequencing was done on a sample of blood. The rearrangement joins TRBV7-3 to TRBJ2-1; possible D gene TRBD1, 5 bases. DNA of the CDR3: TGTGCCAGCAACTTAGGGGTCAATGAGCAGTTCTTC. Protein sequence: CASNLGVNEQFF.